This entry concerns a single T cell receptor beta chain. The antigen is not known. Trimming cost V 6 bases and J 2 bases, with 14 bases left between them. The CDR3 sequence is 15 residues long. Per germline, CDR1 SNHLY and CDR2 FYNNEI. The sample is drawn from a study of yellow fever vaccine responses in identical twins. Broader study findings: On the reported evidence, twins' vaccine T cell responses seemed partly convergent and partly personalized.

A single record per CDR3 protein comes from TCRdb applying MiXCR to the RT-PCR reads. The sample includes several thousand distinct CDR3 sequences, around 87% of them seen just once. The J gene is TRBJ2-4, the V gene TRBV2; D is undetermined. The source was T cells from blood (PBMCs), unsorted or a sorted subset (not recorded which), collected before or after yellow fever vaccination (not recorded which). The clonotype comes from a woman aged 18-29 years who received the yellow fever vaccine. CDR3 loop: CASSHPQDSKNIQYF. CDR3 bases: TGTGCCAGCAGCCACCCCCAAGACTCCAAAAACATTCAGTACTTC. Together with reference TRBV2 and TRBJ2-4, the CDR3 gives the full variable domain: EPEVTQTPSHQVTQMGQEVILRCVPISNHLYFYWYRQILGQKVEFLVSFYNNEISEKSEIFDDQFSVERPDGSNFTLKIRSTKLEDSAMYFCASSHPQDSKNIQYFGAGTRLSVL.